This TCR beta chain was sequenced during a study of chemoradiotherapy in HPV16-positive cancers. For the study at large: A couple of HPV16-positive patients' cells yielded candidate HPV-specific clones and common motifs. Study-wide points: Candidate HPV-specific clones and E7-related TCR motifs grew in tumor during treatment. HPV-responsive T-cell expansion during chemoradiotherapy was linked to improved recurrence-free survival in HPV16-positive patients.

Over chemoradiotherapy, repertoires were sampled more than once. Profiled with immunoSEQ multiplex PCR; TCRdb holds only in-frame clones, not every one. The table records approximately 14,000 clones, just under 70% of them present only once. Of note for this clone: Its antigen is currently unknown.

The CDR3 is made up of 12 amino acids. Germline V gene sequence: CDR1 GTSNPN, CDR2 SVGIG (reference sequence). V was pared by 8 bases and J by 9 bases, with 17 bases between. This receptor was obtained from a human donor with HPV-associated anogenital cancer. This chain connects TRBV30 to TRBJ2-1; weak D call: TRBD2 (7 bases). The specimen was obtained from a patient who underwent chemoradiotherapy. The CDR3 here is CALTLGGPEQFF. The CDR3 DNA reads as TGTGCCCTCACCCTGGGGGGGCCTGAGCAGTTCTTC.